The 25 T cell receptor beta chains presented below share a single source sample, sequenced in a study of metastatic and nonmetastatic thyroid tumors. No patient received treatment before thyroid surgery. TCRdb re-analyzed the PCR reads using MiXCR. The sample lists about 16,000 clones, about 29% occurring once. Sequenced material: tumor tissue. These receptors were taken from a male donor with papillary thyroid cancer or a benign thyroid nodule (not recorded which). Some clones in this sample may be carry-over from other donors' samples.

This rearrangement joins TRBV5-8 to TRBJ1-2, with no clear D. With 2 bases removed from V and 4 bases from J, the gap between germline ends came to 15 bases. Germline V gene lookup returns CDR1 SGHTS and CDR2 YDEGEE. The CDR3 extends over 15 amino acids. CDR3 region: CASSFEGRVSYGYTF. As DNA, the CDR3 is TGTGCCAGCAGCTTCGAGGGAAGGGTCAGCTATGGCTACACCTTC.

V is TRBV20-1 and J is TRBJ2-3; TRBD2 matches 9 bases. Germline V gives CDR1 DFQATT, CDR2 SNEGSKA (reference sequence). V was clipped by 3 bases and J by 3 bases; unmatched bases: 16. The CDR3 sequence is 18 residues long. In DNA form, the CDR3 reads TGCAGTGCTAGGGGGTTAGCGGGAGTCCGCCGGGGTACAGATACGCAGTATTTT. Translated, it gives CSARGLAGVRRGTDTQYF.

The chain combines TRBV6-1 with TRBJ1-6; 7 bases map to TRBD1. The CDR3 consists of 13 residues. Germline V gene lookup returns CDR1 MNHNS and CDR2 SASEGT. Trimming cost V 6 bases and J 7 bases; bases outside gene matches: 3. CDR3 protein: CASSRGNNSPLHF. In nucleotides, the CDR3 is TGTGCCAGCAGCAGGGGGAACAATTCACCCCTCCACTTT.

The gene calls are TRBV5-1 and TRBJ2-1; 11 positions match TRBD2. The CDR3 contains 15 residues. Germline CDR1 reads SGHRS; CDR2 reads YFSETQ. The V segment lost 0 bases and the J segment 7 bases; nucleotides outside the gene matches: 3. The chain's CDR3 is CASSLALAGENEQFF. The CDR3 coding sequence is TGCGCCAGCAGCTTGGCACTAGCGGGAGAGAATGAGCAGTTCTTC.

This clone counts as medium-sized. The V call is TRBV27, the J call TRBJ2-7, with D perhaps TRBD2 (5 bases). Trimming removed 3 bases at V and 3 bases at J, with 12 bases between. CDR1 MNHEY and CDR2 SMNVEV come from the germline V gene (reference sequence). The CDR3 runs to 14 residues. The CDR3 DNA reads TGTGCCAGCAGTTTCACCGCGGCGGGCTACGAGCAGTACTTC. Protein: CASSFTAAGYEQYF.

The genes are TRBV7-9 and TRBJ1-2; 8 nucleotides align to TRBD1. Germline CDR1 is SEHNR and CDR2 is FQNEAQ (reference sequence). Trimming removed 5 bases from V and 11 bases from J; junction bases left unmatched: 13. The length of the CDR3 is 14 residues. The CDR3 bases are TGTGCCAGCAGCCAGTCAGGGGGCGCGTATGTTTACACCTTC. Translating it yields CASSQSGGAYVYTF.

This clone occurred a few times. The genes are TRBV24-1 and TRBJ1-1; perhaps TRBD1 as D (6 bases). The CDR3 length is 15 residues. The germline V gene has CDR1 KGHDR and CDR2 SFDVKD. Trimming removed 3 bases from V and 1 base from J, with 11 bases in between. The CDR3 DNA is TGTGCCACCAGTGATAAGGACAGCTCGAACACTGAAGCTTTCTTT. It codes for CATSDKDSSNTEAFF.

V usage is TRBV20-1 and J usage is TRBJ2-7, with 14 bases matching TRBD2. The V and J ends lost 2 bases and 4 bases, in that order; junction bases with no gene match: 10. Germline loops: CDR1 DFQATT, CDR2 SNEGSKA (reference sequence). The CDR3 sequence is 17 residues long. In DNA form, the CDR3 reads TGCAGTGCTAGATCGACTAGCGGGAGGGAGTTGGGGTACGAGCAGTACTTC. It is translated as CSARSTSGRELGYEQYF.

This sequence joins TRBV18 and TRBJ1-1; TRBD1 might be the D (5 bases). This CDR3 comprises 14 residues. From germline, CDR1 is KGHSH and CDR2 LQKENI. Trimming shortened V by 1 base and J by 5 bases, and 11 bases separated the two germline ends. Here the CDR3 reads CASSPQGTWTEAFF. CDR3 DNA sequence: TGTGCCAGCTCACCACAGGGGACGTGGACTGAAGCTTTCTTT.

This rearrangement joins TRBV7-2 to TRBJ2-5, with D unresolved. In germline, CDR1 is SGHTA, CDR2 FQGNSA. The germline V and J ends were trimmed by 1 base and 2 bases, with 5 bases remaining between them. The CDR3 loop spans 13 amino acids. The CDR3 sequence is CASSLVAQETQYF. CDR3 bases: TGTGCCAGCAGCTTAGTCGCGCAAGAGACCCAGTACTTC.

The chain employs TRBV9 and TRBJ2-7, with 8 bases identical to TRBD1. The CDR3 runs 16 residues. Losses at the gene ends were 4 bases for V and 3 bases for J; bases not matched to a gene: 12. Germline CDR1 reads SGDLS; CDR2 reads YYNGEE. The CDR3 bases are TGTGCCAGCAGCCCATCCTCCGGGACAGGCGACTACGAGCAGTACTTC. This translates into CASSPSSGTGDYEQYF.

By frequency in the sample, this clone is medium-sized. This chain uses TRBV7-9 with TRBJ2-7; D is possibly TRBD1 (5 bases). Germline V gives CDR1 SEHNR, CDR2 FQNEAQ (reference sequence). The CDR3 has 15 residues. V lost 1 base, J lost 4 bases, and 14 bases lay in between. This CDR3 reads CASSLGVGEAYEQYF. Here the CDR3 DNA reads TGTGCCAGCAGCTTAGGAGTAGGGGAAGCGTACGAGCAGTACTTC.

This clone has only a few counts. The CDR3 spells CASSVVTGAVGELFF. The DNA of the CDR3 is TGTGCCAGCAGTGTCGTGACAGGGGCGGTCGGGGAGCTGTTTTTT. The chain uses TRBV6-1 and TRBJ2-2; 8 nucleotides line up with TRBD1. Germline lookup yields CDR1 MNHNS and CDR2 SASEGT. The CDR3 consists of 15 residues. The V and J ends lost 4 bases and 7 bases, in that order; junction bases with no gene match: 8.

V and J are TRBV20-1 and TRBJ1-5, with D perhaps TRBD1 (5 bases). This CDR3 contains 14 residues. Trimming took off 6 bases at V and 7 bases at J, with 19 bases between the two ends. Germline CDR1 reads DFQATT; CDR2 reads SNEGSKA (reference sequence). Here the CDR3 DNA reads TGCAGTGCCGCGAAAGGGGATGTGGAACAGCCCCAGCATTTT. This encodes CSAAKGDVEQPQHF.

The chain has TRBV6-2 or TRBV6-3 and TRBJ2-1, with 7 bases identical to TRBD2. CDR3 length: 15 amino acids. Germline V gene data show CDR1 as MNHEY and CDR2 as SVGEGT. After removal of 7 bases from V and 4 bases from J, the junction contained 10 bases not matched to a gene. Written as DNA, the CDR3 is TGTGCCAGCAACCCAGGACTAGTGTCTTACAATGAGCAGTTCTTC. Protein product: CASNPGLVSYNEQFF.

The rearrangement uses TRBV12-3 or TRBV12-4 and TRBJ2-7, with no clear D. This CDR3 is built from 14 residues. Trimming took 1 base from V and 7 from J, leaving 14 bases between them. The CDR3: CASSLGAGLLEQYF. CDR3 DNA sequence: TGTGCCAGCAGTTTAGGGGCAGGCCTCTTAGAGCAGTACTTC.

The chain links TRBV5-1 to TRBJ2-3, with 7 positions matching TRBD2. Unmatched junction bases numbered 17, after V lost 4 bases and J lost 6 bases. The CDR3 loop spans 17 amino acids. Germline V gene lookup returns CDR1 SGHRS and CDR2 YFSETQ. DNA of the CDR3: TGCGCCAGCAGCACACGACTAGCTACTCCCCCGGGGGATACGCAGTATTTT. Protein product: CASSTRLATPPGDTQYF.

The V and J genes are TRBV11-2 and TRBJ1-6; 7 bases are a match to TRBD1. V was pared by 4 bases and J by 6 bases, with 9 bases of the junction left unmatched. The germline V gene encodes CDR1 SGHAT and CDR2 FQNNGV. The CDR3 runs 16 residues. In DNA form, the CDR3 reads TGTGCCAGCAGCTCCCCCCTAGGACAGGTTAATTCACCCCTCCACTTT. This gives the protein CASSSPLGQVNSPLHF.

This clone is medium-sized within its sample. This rearrangement joins TRBV10-3 to TRBJ1-2; 9 bases line up with TRBD1. This CDR3 has 15 amino acids. The V and J ends lost 3 bases and 4 bases, in that order; junction bases with no gene match: 6. Germline loops: CDR1 ENHRY, CDR2 SYGVKD. The CDR3 sequence: CAISEGRDRVYGYTF. CDR3 nucleotides: TGTGCCATCAGTGAAGGGAGGGACAGGGTCTATGGCTACACCTTC.

Ten or more counts support this clone. This CDR3 is CAWSLPGEWEQFF. Here the CDR3 DNA reads TGTGCCTGGAGTCTCCCAGGCGAGTGGGAGCAGTTCTTC. This chain connects TRBV30 to TRBJ2-1; D not resolved. The V end lost 2 bases, the J end lost 10 bases, and 15 bases lay between the germline ends. CDR1 GTSNPN and CDR2 SVGIG come from the germline V gene (reference sequence). This CDR3 spans 13 amino acids. The entire variable domain, with the rest obtained from reference TRBV30 and TRBJ2-1, is as follows: SQTIHQWPATLVQPVGSPLSLECTVEGTSNPNLYWYRQAAGRGLQLLFYSVGIGQISSEVPQNLSASRPQDRQFILSSKKLLLSDSGFYLCAWSLPGEWEQFFGPGTRLTVL.

The chain uses TRBV7-6 and TRBJ2-3; 10 positions match TRBD2. Germline V gene data show CDR1 as SGHVS and CDR2 as FNYEAQ. V dropped 6 bases and J dropped 1; count of bases not matched to a gene: 10. The CDR3 covers 17 residues. CDR3 residues: CASRSSSGRRGTDTQYF. The CDR3 DNA sequence: TGTGCCAGCAGGTCCTCTAGCGGGAGAAGGGGCACAGATACGCAGTATTTT.

This clone has just a few counts. The chain is built from TRBV6-6 and TRBJ2-1; D ambiguous. Trimming removed 2 bases at V and 6 bases at J, with 20 bases between. Germline CDR1 MNHNY, CDR2 SVGAGI (reference sequence). The CDR3 runs 17 residues. The DNA of the CDR3 is TGTGCCAGCAGTTACCCTAAGGACCTAAACCCCGCCAATGAGCAGTTCTTC. Amino acids: CASSYPKDLNPANEQFF.

In this sample, this clone turned up a few times. A much larger clone differs by one base, so this may be a read error. Other DNA sequences of this sample code for an identical CDR3. The J gene is TRBJ2-7, the V gene TRBV20-1, with D possibly TRBD1 on 5 matching bases. Germline V lookup: CDR1 DFQATT, CDR2 SNEGSKA (reference sequence). The CDR3 covers 15 residues. The CDR3 nucleotides are TGCGGCGCTAGGGGCCCGCCCGGGCACTCCTACGAGCAGTACTTC. It codes for CGARGPPGHSYEQYF.

This clone was counted many times. The rearrangement uses TRBV20-1 and TRBJ2-7; D is unresolved. Germline lookup yields CDR1 DFQATT and CDR2 SNEGSKA (reference sequence). The CDR3 runs 13 residues. Trimming took 6 bases from V and 3 from J, leaving 15 bases between them. Here the CDR3 reads CSAYSRSGYEQYF. In DNA form, the CDR3 reads TGCAGTGCCTATTCTCGGAGTGGCTACGAGCAGTACTTC.

The chain combines TRBV28 with TRBJ2-3, with TRBD1 identical over 9 bases. With V trimmed by 8 bases and J by 3 bases, 9 bases remained unmatched. The CDR3 totals 15 residues. Per the germline V gene, CDR1 is MDHEN and CDR2 is SYDVKM. The CDR3 DNA is TGTGCCAGCCGCAACCCGGGACAGGGAACAGATACGCAGTATTTT. Translating it yields CASRNPGQGTDTQYF.